One sample yielded the 10 T cell receptor beta chains listed below, sequenced in a study of beta chain features in type 1 diabetes. Reverse transcribing all isolated RNA meant expressed TCRB transcripts were sequenced. Assay used: immunoSEQ multiplex PCR; TCRdb lists only in-frame clones, some missing. Here the sample spans 160,000 or so clones, roughly 9.1% being singletons. Sequences were obtained from central memory CD4+ T cells from blood. Receptors originate from a woman aged 18-35 years in good health.

This clone occurred a few times. J is TRBJ2-7 and V is TRBV28; a weak D match, TRBD1 (6 bases). The germline V and J ends were trimmed by 4 bases and 0 bases, with 10 bases remaining between them. Germline CDR1 and CDR2: MDHEN and SYDVKM. This CDR3 is built from 14 residues. The chain's CDR3 is CASSSGQNSYEQYF. The DNA for the CDR3 is TGTGCCAGCAGTTCGGGACAAAACTCCTACGAGCAGTACTTC.

The chain links TRBV4-3 to TRBJ2-1; 9 nucleotides align to TRBD2. The CDR3 runs to 17 residues. With V trimmed by 0 bases and J by 5 bases, 8 bases remained unmatched. Per germline, CDR1 LGHNA and CDR2 YSLEER. Here the CDR3 DNA reads TGCGCCAGCAGCCAAGATTACCGGCCTAGCGGGGACAATGAGCAGTTCTTC. Amino acids: CASSQDYRPSGDNEQFF.

The chain is built from TRBV4-3 and TRBJ2-5, with 11 bases fitting TRBD2. V trimming: 4 bases; J trimming: 7 bases; junction bases outside the gene matches: 11. The CDR3 consists of 16 residues. Looked up from germline, CDR1 is LGHNA and CDR2 is YSLEER. The CDR3 loop reads CASSPASGGPGGTQYF. The CDR3, as DNA: TGCGCCAGCAGCCCTGCTAGCGGGGGGCCCGGAGGGACCCAGTACTTC.

The table lists this clone with a few counts. V gene TRBV5-1 combines with J gene TRBJ1-1, with 10 nucleotides matching TRBD1. The CDR3 runs 15 residues. The junction had 10 bases not matched to a gene; V was cut back by 4 bases and J by 7 bases. Germline CDR1 reads SGHRS; CDR2 reads YFSETQ. CDR3 nucleotides: TGCGCCAGCAGCCGGACCCGGGACAGGGGCCTTGAAGCTTTCTTT. Amino acid sequence: CASSRTRDRGLEAFF.

This clone appeared a few times. The chain combines TRBV18 with TRBJ2-5; no clear D gene. The CDR3 has 15 residues. V lost 3 bases and J lost 4, with 15 bases in between. The V gene's germline CDR1 is KGHSH and CDR2 LQKENI. Written as DNA, the CDR3 is TGTGCCAGCTCACCGCCCGGCAGGCGTTCAGAGACCCAGTACTTC. Protein: CASSPPGRRSETQYF.

The V gene is TRBV9, the J gene TRBJ2-3; 7 positions match TRBD1. Germline V gene data show CDR1 as SGDLS and CDR2 as YYNGEE. The J segment lost 4 bases and the V segment lost 4 bases, leaving 6 bases of the junction unmatched. This CDR3 is built from 14 residues. The CDR3 region is CASSYDRVADTQYF. In nucleotides, the CDR3 is TGTGCCAGCAGCTATGACAGGGTTGCAGATACGCAGTATTTT.

This clone has a handful of counts. The V gene is TRBV30, the J gene TRBJ2-7; 7 nucleotides line up with TRBD2. CDR3 length equals 14 residues. The germline V gene encodes CDR1 GTSNPN and CDR2 SVGIG (reference sequence). V gave up 2 bases and J gave up 1 base; unmatched junction bases: 5. DNA for the CDR3: TGTGCCTGGAGTCCTAGCGGACTGTCCTACGAGCAGTACTTC. This translates into CAWSPSGLSYEQYF.

J is TRBJ2-5 and V is TRBV4-2; 12 nucleotides align to TRBD2. CDR1 is LGHNA and CDR2 is YNFKEQ in the germline V gene. The CDR3 consists of 18 residues. V trimming: 0 bases; J trimming: 1 base; junction bases outside the gene matches: 6. This chain's CDR3 is CASSQELAGGPSQETQYF. The CDR3 nucleotides are TGTGCCAGCAGCCAAGAACTAGCGGGGGGCCCCTCCCAAGAGACCCAGTACTTC.

This chain joins TRBV18 and TRBJ2-3; D is possibly TRBD2 (5 bases). Germline V gives CDR1 KGHSH, CDR2 LQKENI. V was pared by 0 bases and J by 10 bases, with 8 bases between. The CDR3 is made up of 12 amino acids. DNA for the CDR3: TGTGCCAGCTCACCACCGAGGGATGCGCAGTATTTT. Amino acid sequence: CASSPPRDAQYF.

The sample holds a few counts of this clone. The chain links TRBV7-2 to TRBJ1-1; TRBD1 might be the D (5 bases). The length of the CDR3 is 14 residues. The V end was cut by 5 bases, the J end by 4 bases, with 14 bases between. Germline V gene data show CDR1 as SGHTA and CDR2 as FQGNSA. This chain's CDR3 is CASSHPGQGTEAFF. CDR3 in DNA: TGTGCCAGCAGCCACCCCGGGCAGGGCACTGAAGCTTTCTTT.